The 12 T cell receptor beta chains listed next were all sequenced from one sample in a study of CD8 T cells in ankylosing spondylitis. TCRdb ran MiXCR on the 5' RACE reads and lists one entry per CDR3 protein. Seen here are 200,000 to 300,000 distinct CDR3 sequences, 30% to 40% observed once, and the top ten hold approximately 4.4%. Source material: blood, either unsorted or a sorted T cell fraction (not recorded which). Receptors were obtained from a male donor with ankylosing spondylitis or in good health (not recorded which).

The chain combines TRBV7-7 with TRBJ2-3; 11 nucleotides match TRBD2. The CDR3 loop spans 15 amino acids. Germline CDR1 is SSHAT and CDR2 is FNYEAQ (reference sequence). J gave up 2 bases and V 5 bases, and 3 bases lay outside the gene matches. CDR3 amino acids: CASSLSGGATDTQYF. The CDR3 bases are TGTGCCAGCAGCCTTAGCGGGGGGGCCACAGATACGCAGTATTTT. Full variable domain (outside the CDR3, taken from reference TRBV7-7 and TRBJ2-3): GAGVSQSPRYKVTKRGQDVTLRCDPISSHATLYWYQQALGQGPEFLTYFNYEAQPDKSGLPSDRFSAERPEGSISTLTIQRTEQRDSAMYRCASSLSGGATDTQYFGPGTRLTVL.

This chain links TRBV29-1 with TRBJ2-5; TRBD1 is a possible D gene (5 bases). The CDR3 is 13 residues long. The germline CDR1 and CDR2 sequences are SQVTM and ANQGSEA. V lost 3 bases to trimming and J lost 1 base, with 9 bases between them. The CDR3 DNA reads as TGCAGCGTTGATGACAGCCTCCAAGAGACCCAGTACTTC. Translated: CSVDDSLQETQYF.

This clonotype was counted a few times. The chain has TRBV5-8 and TRBJ2-1, with 7 bases lining up with TRBD1. CDR1 SGHTS and CDR2 YDEGEE come from the germline V gene. This CDR3 is 15 amino acids long. J gave up 8 bases and V 4 bases, and 12 bases lay outside the gene matches. The CDR3 region is CASSEHRGRVDEQFF. DNA of the CDR3: TGTGCCAGCAGCGAACACAGGGGTAGAGTAGATGAGCAGTTCTTC.

This clonotype showed up just a few times. V usage is TRBV20-1 and J usage is TRBJ2-1; D tentatively fits TRBD1 or TRBD2 (5 bases each). The ends were cut back, 6 bases at V and 4 bases at J, with 16 bases in the middle. Germline-derived CDR1 and CDR2 are DFQATT and SNEGSKA (reference sequence). The CDR3 covers 14 residues. The DNA of the CDR3 is TGCAGTGCGCCACGGGACGAGACTTACAATGAGCAGTTCTTC. Protein product: CSAPRDETYNEQFF.

This chain links TRBV20-1 with TRBJ1-4; D is ambiguous. Per germline, CDR1 DFQATT and CDR2 SNEGSKA (reference sequence). CDR3 length: 12 residues. CDR3 protein: CGVSQANEKLFF. The CDR3 nucleotides are TGCGGGGTCTCCCAAGCTAATGAAAAACTGTTTTTT.

This rearrangement joins TRBV6-4 to TRBJ2-3, with D perhaps matching TRBD1 or TRBD2 (6 bases each). CDR1 and CDR2 (germline): MRHNA, SNTAGT. Trimming cost V 3 bases and J 8 bases, with 9 bases left between them. CDR3 length: 12 amino acids. As DNA, the CDR3 is TGTGCCAGCAGTGAACAGGGAGGTACGCAGTATTTT. Translation gives CASSEQGGTQYF.

This clonotype was detected a few times. The chain uses TRBV5-6 and TRBJ2-1; D unclear. The germline CDR1 and CDR2 sequences are SGHDT and YYEEEE. CDR3 length equals 15 residues. V was pared by 2 bases and J by 0 bases, with 9 bases between. CDR3 region: CASSFITSSYNEQFF. In nucleotides, the CDR3 is TGTGCCAGCAGCTTTATCACGAGCTCCTACAATGAGCAGTTCTTC.

The sample holds a few counts of this clonotype. The chain recombines TRBV5-6 with TRBJ2-3; D perhaps matches TRBD1 (6 bases). The germline V and J ends were trimmed by 2 bases and 1 base, with 14 bases remaining between them. The germline V gene encodes CDR1 SGHDT and CDR2 YYEEEE. There are 16 residues in the CDR3. CDR3 nucleotide sequence: TGTGCCAGCAGCTTTCCCCTGGCAGGGGGCACAGATACGCAGTATTTT. Amino acids: CASSFPLAGGTDTQYF.

This clonotype was detected a few times. V usage is TRBV4-1 and J usage is TRBJ2-7; no definite D call. The V end was cut by 0 bases, the J end by 1 base, with 7 bases between. This CDR3 is built from 14 residues. CDR1 MGHRA and CDR2 YSYEKL come from the germline V gene. The CDR3 nucleotides are TGCGCCAGCAGCCAAGATGGGGTATCCTACGAGCAGTACTTC. Translated, it gives CASSQDGVSYEQYF.

In DNA, the CDR3 is TGCAGCGTTGAAGAGGGTCTTACGCCCCACGAGCAGTACTTC. Residues: CSVEEGLTPHEQYF. The chain combines TRBV29-1 with TRBJ2-7; D gene unclear. Germline assignment: CDR1 SQVTM and CDR2 ANQGSEA. This CDR3 has 14 residues. Trimming left V 0 bases short and J 5 bases short, with 14 bases between.

The chain has TRBV20-1 and TRBJ1-4; TRBD1 matches 11 bases. Germline V gene data show CDR1 as DFQATT and CDR2 as SNEGSKA (reference sequence). CDR3 length equals 15 residues. V lost 2 bases to trimming and J lost 7 bases; unmatched junction nucleotides: 6. DNA for the CDR3: TGCAGTGCTAGATCCCGGACAGGGGGCTTTGAAAAACTGTTTTTT. Translating it yields CSARSRTGGFEKLFF.

This clonotype came up a few times. The chain is built from TRBV9 and TRBJ2-5; D gene unclear. Germline V gene sequence: CDR1 SGDLS, CDR2 YYNGEE. Trimming left V 3 bases short and J 2 bases short, with 5 bases between. The CDR3 spans 12 residues. CDR3 in DNA: TGTGCCAGCAGCGCCCAACAAGAGACCCAGTACTTC. Translated, it gives CASSAQQETQYF.